This T cell receptor beta chain was identified in a study of T-cell reconstitution after alpha-beta-depleted transplantation in children. Study-wide findings and caveats: Once a year had passed after transplant, T-cell counts and diversity came mostly from newly produced T cells.

This clonotype was seen only a few times. Its antigen remains unidentified. The germline gene is not matched at one end of the junction; a read error may be the cause. Unique molecular identifiers were incorporated during preparation of the TCRbeta library. TCRdb processed the PCR reads anew with MiXCR; each CDR3 protein has one entry. The sample lists almost 500,000 distinct CDR3 sequences; more than 9% were seen once. CDR1 and CDR2 (germline): MNHEY, SVGAGI. There are 15 residues in the CDR3. The genes are TRBV6-5 and TRBJ2-1; 12 bases line up with TRBD2. The sample in question was PBMCs, obtained before TCRalphabeta/CD19-depleted stem cell transplant. The sequence was collected from a child aged 2 to 10 with inherited bone marrow failure, due to receive a stem cell transplant. The CDR3 protein is CASSYSGLAGGPPVF. In nucleotides, the CDR3 is TGTGCCAGCAGTTACTCGGGGCTAGCGGGAGGGCCTCCTGTCTTC.